The 31 T cell receptor beta chains presented below share a single source sample, sequenced in a study of OX40 agonist ivuxolimab in advanced cancers. Sequencing used immunoSEQ multiplex PCR; TCRdb keeps in-frame clones, though not all of them. The sample gives 50,000 to 80,000 clones, roughly 81% of which show up once; less than 3.5% is in the top ten. The sequencing here drew on CD4+ or CD8+ T cells sorted from blood, taken in a trial of the OX40 agonist ivuxolimab. All receptors derive from an adult with an advanced solid tumor such as melanoma, head and neck, liver or kidney cancer.

This sequence joins TRBV30 and TRBJ2-5; no definite D call. Looked up from germline, CDR1 is GTSNPN and CDR2 is SVGIG (reference sequence). The ends were cut back, 0 bases at V and 2 bases at J, with 10 bases in the middle. This CDR3 has 14 residues. CDR3: CAWSVRDFQETQYF. CDR3 DNA sequence: TGTGCCTGGAGTGTACGAGATTTTCAAGAGACCCAGTACTTC. Based on the CDR3 plus reference TRBV30 and TRBJ2-5, the full variable domain is SQTIHQWPATLVQPVGSPLSLECTVEGTSNPNLYWYRQAAGRGLQLLFYSVGIGQISSEVPQNLSASRPQDRQFILSSKKLLLSDSGFYLCAWSVRDFQETQYFGPGTRLLVL.

The rearrangement uses TRBV6-5 and TRBJ2-7; 12 nucleotides line up with TRBD1. This CDR3 is built from 14 residues. The V gene's germline CDR1 is MNHEY and CDR2 SVGAGI. J was trimmed by 6 bases and V by 6 bases; bases with no gene match: 6. The CDR3 spells CASRAGTGGTEQYF. The CDR3 coding sequence is TGTGCCAGCAGGGCCGGGACAGGGGGCACCGAGCAGTACTTC.

The V gene is TRBV7-3, the J gene TRBJ2-2; possibly TRBD1 or TRBD2 for D (6 bases each). V was shortened by 5 bases and J by 5 bases, with 15 bases between the two germline ends. Germline V lookup: CDR1 SGHTA, CDR2 FQGTGA. The CDR3 loop spans 15 amino acids. The CDR3 sequence is CASSPPGGRTGELFF. DNA of the CDR3: TGTGCCAGCAGCCCACCCGGGGGCAGGACCGGGGAGCTGTTTTTT.

The rearrangement uses TRBV15 and TRBJ2-7, with D uncertain. V lost 0 bases to trimming and J lost 0 bases, with 12 bases between them. CDR3 length: 16 residues. Germline CDR1 LNHNV, CDR2 YYDKDF (reference sequence). CDR3 sequence reads: CATSRERTQPSYEQYF. The CDR3 nucleotides read TGTGCCACCAGCAGAGAACGGACCCAGCCCTCCTACGAGCAGTACTTC.

The V and J genes are TRBV2 and TRBJ2-3; D not certain. Trimming pared 3 bases from V and 5 bases from J, leaving 6 bases between. The CDR3 runs to 12 residues. CDR1 is SNHLY and CDR2 is FYNNEI in the germline V gene. CDR3 in DNA: TGTGCCAGCAGTGAGACGGGAGATACGCAGTATTTT. Translation: CASSETGDTQYF.

This clone was observed a handful of times. The DNA for the CDR3 is TGTGCCAGCAGTGATGATCAGGGTTCAGATACGCAGTATTTT. Protein: CASSDDQGSDTQYF. The chain links TRBV25-1 to TRBJ2-3, with D possibly TRBD1 on 5 matching bases. CDR1 is MGHDK, CDR2 SYGVNS, per germline. The CDR3 length is 14 residues. V was cut by 3 bases and J by 4 bases, with 11 bases left in between.

The chain is built from TRBV28 and TRBJ2-1; D possibly matches TRBD1 or TRBD2 (5 bases each). V was shortened by 7 bases and J by 4 bases, with 20 bases between the two germline ends. The CDR3 spans 16 residues. In germline, CDR1 is MDHEN, CDR2 SYDVKM. CDR3 bases: TGTGCCAGCACCGCCCCCGGGGAGAGGGGTTACAATGAGCAGTTCTTC. Translating gives CASTAPGERGYNEQFF.

The V and J genes are TRBV19 and TRBJ1-1; D is undetermined. The CDR3 has 11 amino acids. The germline CDR1 and CDR2 sequences are LNHDA and SQIVND (reference sequence). Trimming took off 1 base at V and 7 bases at J, with 4 bases between the two ends. The CDR3 sequence is CASSIGNEAFF. As DNA, the CDR3 is TGTGCCAGTAGTATAGGGAATGAAGCTTTCTTT.

This clone came up a few times. The chain combines TRBV30 with TRBJ1-2, with no clear D. The CDR3 sequence is 12 residues long. The V gene's germline CDR1 is GTSNPN and CDR2 SVGIG (reference sequence). V gave up 3 bases and J gave up 2 bases, with 7 bases separating them. The CDR3: CAWRGANYGYTF. CDR3 DNA: TGTGCCTGGAGGGGAGCAAACTATGGCTACACCTTC.

The J gene is TRBJ2-3, the V gene TRBV5-1; tentatively, D is TRBD1 or TRBD2 (6 bases each). The CDR3 contains 16 residues. The germline CDR1 and CDR2 sequences are SGHRS and YFSETQ. Trimming removed 0 bases at V and 6 bases at J, with 17 bases between. DNA for the CDR3: TGCGCCAGCAGCTTGGCGGGGGCCTTCGGGGAGGATACGCAGTATTTT. Encoded protein: CASSLAGAFGEDTQYF.

The chain couples TRBV4-1 to TRBJ1-4, with 10 bases aligning to TRBD1. The CDR3 is 18 amino acids. Germline CDR1 and CDR2: MGHRA and YSYEKL. V gave up 2 bases and J gave up 1 base; unmatched junction bases: 7. This chain's CDR3 is CASSQTPGQGRTNEKLFF. CDR3 coding DNA: TGCGCCAGCAGCCAAACCCCGGGACAGGGGAGAACTAATGAAAAACTGTTTTTT.

Comment on this clone: Mismatch with germline at one junction end may stem from a read error. The chain uses TRBV5-5 and TRBJ1-1, with 12 nucleotides matching TRBD1. The CDR3 has 14 amino acids. Germline V gene lookup returns CDR1 SGHKS and CDR2 YYEKEE (reference sequence). The CDR3 DNA reads TGTGCCAGCAGCCCCACTGGGACAGGGGGCGGATGGTCGTGG. Translation: CASSPTGTGGGWSW.

The chain couples TRBV5-4 to TRBJ1-1, with D unclear. V shed 3 bases and J shed 0 bases, with 6 bases lying between them. This CDR3 has 13 residues. Germline V CDR1 and CDR2: SGHNT, YYREEE (reference sequence). The CDR3 is CASSSRLNTEAFF. DNA for the CDR3: TGTGCCAGCAGCTCCCGCCTGAACACTGAAGCTTTCTTT.

This sequence joins TRBV30 and TRBJ2-6; a possible D gene is TRBD2 (5 bases). This CDR3 is 17 amino acids long. Trimming stripped 4 bases from V and 6 bases from J, with 22 bases between. CDR1 is GTSNPN, CDR2 SVGIG, per germline (reference sequence). DNA for the CDR3: TGTGCCTGGAAAAGGTTAAACGGGAAATTGGTGGCCAACGTCCTGACTTTC. It is translated as CAWKRLNGKLVANVLTF.

CDR3 nucleotide sequence: TGTGCCAGCAGCTCCGAGGGACGGGAGGGCCTTGATACGCAGTATTTT. This codes for CASSSEGREGLDTQYF. The V and J genes are TRBV11-1 and TRBJ2-3; 8 bases match TRBD2. This CDR3 is built from 16 residues. CDR1 and CDR2 from the germline V gene are SGHAT and FQDESV (reference sequence). Germline trimming cut 4 bases from V and 6 bases from J; bases unmatched to any gene: 12.

The chain combines TRBV11-1 with TRBJ1-6; D unclear. Germline V gene lookup returns CDR1 SGHAT and CDR2 FQDESV (reference sequence). This CDR3 spans 15 amino acids. Trimming took off 2 bases at V and 0 bases at J, with 5 bases between the two ends. The chain's CDR3 is CASSLRSSYNSPLHF. DNA of the CDR3: TGTGCCAGCAGCTTAAGGAGCTCCTATAATTCACCCCTCCACTTT.

The gene calls are TRBV5-4 and TRBJ2-5, with 10 bases that match TRBD2. Germline loops: CDR1 SGHNT, CDR2 YYREEE (reference sequence). The CDR3 has 17 amino acids. The trim removed 0 bases at V and 5 bases at J, leaving 10 bases unmatched. CDR3 sequence reads: CASSLGASGRYRETQYF. DNA of the CDR3: TGTGCCAGCAGCTTGGGGGCTAGCGGGAGATACCGGGAGACCCAGTACTTC.

The rearrangement links TRBV27 to TRBJ2-5; 9 bases align to TRBD2. This CDR3 comprises 14 residues. V trimming: 5 bases; J trimming: 4 bases; junction bases outside the gene matches: 5. The germline V gene has CDR1 MNHEY and CDR2 SMNVEV (reference sequence). In nucleotides, the CDR3 is TGTGCCAGCAGTGGCCGCGGGGGGGGAGAGACCCAGTACTTC. Its translation: CASSGRGGGETQYF.

This chain uses TRBV28 with TRBJ1-2, with D unclear. Trimming left V 6 bases short and J 4 bases short, with 9 bases between. The CDR3 loop spans 12 amino acids. Germline values: CDR1 MDHEN, CDR2 SYDVKM. In nucleotides, the CDR3 is TGTGCCAGCAGCGTTGTGGCCTATGGCTACACCTTC. Translating gives CASSVVAYGYTF.

This chain links TRBV28 with TRBJ2-7; D may correspond to TRBD1 or TRBD2 (6 bases each). V lost 6 bases to trimming and J lost 3 bases, with 12 bases between them. This CDR3 has 13 amino acids. CDR1 and CDR2 (germline): MDHEN, SYDVKM. The CDR3 coding sequence is TGTGCCAGCAGCCCGGAGGGGGGCTACGAGCAGTACTTC. Protein product: CASSPEGGYEQYF.

The V gene is TRBV6-5, the J gene TRBJ2-5; D perhaps matches TRBD1 (6 bases). Trimming stripped 4 bases from V and 4 bases from J, with 16 bases between. This CDR3 contains 15 residues. CDR1 and CDR2 (germline): MNHEY, SVGAGI. CDR3 sequence (DNA): TGTGCCAGCAGTTCGACAGGAGGTTGGGGAGAGACCCAGTACTTC. This encodes CASSSTGGWGETQYF.

This sequence joins TRBV5-1 and TRBJ2-1; 15 nucleotides line up with TRBD2. CDR1 is SGHRS and CDR2 is YFSETQ in the germline V gene. CDR3 length: 18 residues. The ends lost 4 bases at V and 0 bases at J; junction bases unmatched: 5. CDR3 region: CASSMGLAGGASYNEQFF. The DNA of the CDR3 is TGCGCCAGCAGCATGGGACTAGCGGGGGGCGCCTCCTACAATGAGCAGTTCTTC.

V is TRBV7-3 and J is TRBJ2-5; 7 bases agree with TRBD1. The CDR3 length is 13 residues. Trimming cost V 2 bases and J 9 bases; bases outside gene matches: 6. Germline-derived CDR1 and CDR2 are SGHTA and FQGTGA. The CDR3 DNA reads as TGTGCCAGCAGCTTACGGGGCCAGGGGGCCCAGTACTTC. Translating gives CASSLRGQGAQYF.

The chain joins TRBV6-5 to TRBJ1-1, with D perhaps TRBD1 (5 bases). This CDR3 has 16 residues. Germline lookup yields CDR1 MNHEY and CDR2 SVGAGI. V was cut by 0 bases and J by 0 bases, with 11 bases left in between. The DNA of the CDR3 is TGTGCCAGCAGTTACTCGACAGTTCTTATGAACACTGAAGCTTTCTTT. This sequence encodes CASSYSTVLMNTEAFF.

V gene TRBV19 combines with J gene TRBJ1-2; 12 bases map to TRBD1. CDR1 LNHDA and CDR2 SQIVND come from the germline V gene (reference sequence). The CDR3 has 14 residues. V lost 8 bases and J lost 7; bases outside the gene matches: 8. The CDR3 reads CASRTGQGALGYTF. The DNA for the CDR3 is TGTGCCAGTCGAACGGGACAGGGGGCGCTTGGCTACACCTTC.

J is TRBJ2-7 and V is TRBV2; TRBD1 matches at 7 bases. The CDR3 loop spans 15 amino acids. With 4 bases clipped from V and 7 bases from J, the junction kept 13 bases outside the gene matches. In germline, CDR1 is SNHLY, CDR2 FYNNEI. The CDR3 bases are TGTGCCAGCAGTGGCTCCGGGACAGCCTCTAGGGAGCAGTACTTC. Protein product: CASSGSGTASREQYF.

The genes are TRBV10-3 and TRBJ1-2, with D possibly being TRBD1 (6 bases). Trimming took off 10 bases at V and 7 bases at J, with 22 bases between the two ends. CDR3 size: 14 residues. Germline lookup yields CDR1 ENHRY and CDR2 SYGVKD. CDR3 amino acids: CATGSGQLNGGYTF. The CDR3 region has the DNA TGTGCCACCGGATCCGGACAGCTGAACGGTGGCTACACCTTC.

The chain has TRBV5-4 and TRBJ1-1, with D unclear. V was pared by 0 bases and J by 1 base, with 7 bases between. From germline, CDR1 is SGHNT and CDR2 YYREEE (reference sequence). The CDR3 consists of 14 residues. In nucleotides, the CDR3 is TGTGCCAGCAGCTTGGGCGTGGGGAACACTGAAGCTTTCTTT. Its protein product is CASSLGVGNTEAFF.

V and J are TRBV7-9 and TRBJ1-1, with D possibly TRBD1 on 6 matching bases. CDR1 and CDR2 from the germline V gene are SEHNR and FQNEAQ (reference sequence). V was clipped by 5 bases and J by 5 bases, with 18 bases between them. CDR3 length equals 15 residues. CDR3 region: CASSLGQKAGTEAFF. The CDR3, as DNA: TGTGCCAGCAGCCTCGGACAGAAGGCAGGGACTGAAGCTTTCTTT.

This clone was observed once. This chain connects TRBV4-1 to TRBJ1-1; D uncertain. Trimming removed 4 bases at V and 3 bases at J, with 15 bases between. CDR3 length: 15 residues. Germline loops: CDR1 MGHRA, CDR2 YSYEKL. The CDR3 nucleotides read TGCGCCAGCAGCCGAGCACAAGGGATGGACACTGAAGCTTTCTTT. This encodes CASSRAQGMDTEAFF.

The V and J genes are TRBV7-9 and TRBJ2-2, with D uncertain. The CDR3 runs 13 residues. V was trimmed by 2 bases and J by 1 base, leaving 2 bases between them. The germline V gene encodes CDR1 SEHNR and CDR2 FQNEAQ (reference sequence). Written as DNA, the CDR3 is TGTGCCAGCAGCTTACGGAACACCGGGGAGCTGTTTTTT. Its protein is CASSLRNTGELFF.